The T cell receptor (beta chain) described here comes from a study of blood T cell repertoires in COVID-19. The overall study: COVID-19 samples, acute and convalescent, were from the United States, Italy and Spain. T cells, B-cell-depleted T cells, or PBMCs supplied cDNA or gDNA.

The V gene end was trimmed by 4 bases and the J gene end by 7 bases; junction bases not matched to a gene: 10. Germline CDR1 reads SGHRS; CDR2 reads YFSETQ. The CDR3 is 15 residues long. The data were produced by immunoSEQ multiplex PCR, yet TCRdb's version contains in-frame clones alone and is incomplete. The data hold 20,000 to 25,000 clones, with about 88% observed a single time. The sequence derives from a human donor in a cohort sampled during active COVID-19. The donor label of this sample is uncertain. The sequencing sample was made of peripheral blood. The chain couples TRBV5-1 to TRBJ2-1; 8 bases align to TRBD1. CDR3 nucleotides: TGCGCCAGCAGCCCGGCAGGGGGCATGGGAAATGAGCAGTTCTTC. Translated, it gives CASSPAGGMGNEQFF. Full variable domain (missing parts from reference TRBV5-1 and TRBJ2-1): KAGVTQTPRYLIKTRGQQVTLSCSPISGHRSVSWYQQTPGQGLQFLFEYFSETQRNKGNFPGRFSGRQFSNSRSEMNVSTLELGDSALYLCASSPAGGMGNEQFFGPGTRLTVL.